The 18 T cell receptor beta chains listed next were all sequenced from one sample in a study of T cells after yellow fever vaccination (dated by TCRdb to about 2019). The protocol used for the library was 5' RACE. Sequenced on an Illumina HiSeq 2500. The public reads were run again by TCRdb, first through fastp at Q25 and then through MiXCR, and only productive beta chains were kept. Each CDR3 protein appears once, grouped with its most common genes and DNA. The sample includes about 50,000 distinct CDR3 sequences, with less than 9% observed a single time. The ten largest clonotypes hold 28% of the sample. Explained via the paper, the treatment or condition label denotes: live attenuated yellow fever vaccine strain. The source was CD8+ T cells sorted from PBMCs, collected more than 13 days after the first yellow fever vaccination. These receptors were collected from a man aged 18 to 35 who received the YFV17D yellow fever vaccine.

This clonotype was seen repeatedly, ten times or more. CDR3 region: CASSSTSTYEQYF. The CDR3 coding sequence is TGTGCCAGCAGCTCGACTAGCACATACGAGCAGTACTTC. This sequence joins TRBV7-2 and TRBJ2-7; 7 positions agree with TRBD2. Germline V gene lookup returns CDR1 SGHTA and CDR2 FQGNSA. V dropped 4 bases and J dropped 4; count of bases not matched to a gene: 4. The CDR3 runs to 13 residues.

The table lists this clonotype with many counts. CDR3 amino acids: CASSIIEATGELFF. Written as DNA, the CDR3 is TGTGCCAGCAGTATAATAGAGGCCACCGGGGAGCTGTTTTTT. The chain combines TRBV6-1 with TRBJ2-2; D not certain. V dropped 5 bases and J dropped 4 bases, with 11 bases sitting between them. The CDR3 extends over 14 amino acids. Germline V gives CDR1 MNHNS, CDR2 SASEGT.

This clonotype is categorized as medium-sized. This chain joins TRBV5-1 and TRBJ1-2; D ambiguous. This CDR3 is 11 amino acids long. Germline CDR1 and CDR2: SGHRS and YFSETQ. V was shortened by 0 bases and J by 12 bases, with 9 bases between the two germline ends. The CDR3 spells CASSLGSLHTF. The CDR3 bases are TGCGCCAGCAGCTTGGGCAGCCTACACACCTTC.

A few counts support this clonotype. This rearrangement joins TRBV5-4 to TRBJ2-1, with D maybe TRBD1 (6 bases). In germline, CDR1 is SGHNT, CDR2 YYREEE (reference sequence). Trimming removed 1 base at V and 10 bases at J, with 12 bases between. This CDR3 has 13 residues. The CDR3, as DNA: TGTGCCAGCAGCTTGTGGGACAAGGAGGAGCAGTTCTTC. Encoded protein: CASSLWDKEEQFF.

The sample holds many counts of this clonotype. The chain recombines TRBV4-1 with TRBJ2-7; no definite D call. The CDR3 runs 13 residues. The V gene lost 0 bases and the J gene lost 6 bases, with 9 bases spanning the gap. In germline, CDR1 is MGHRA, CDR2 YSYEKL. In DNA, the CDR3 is TGCGCCAGCAGCCAAGATCGAACACGCGAGCAGTACTTC. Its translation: CASSQDRTREQYF.

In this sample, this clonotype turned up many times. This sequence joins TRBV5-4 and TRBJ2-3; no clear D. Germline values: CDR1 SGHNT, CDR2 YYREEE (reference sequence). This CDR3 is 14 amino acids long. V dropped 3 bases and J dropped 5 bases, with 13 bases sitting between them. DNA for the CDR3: TGTGCCAGCAGCTCCGAATACCGAGTAGATACGCAGTATTTT. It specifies CASSSEYRVDTQYF. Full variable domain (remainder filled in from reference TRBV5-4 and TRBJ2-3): ETGVTQSPTHLIKTRGQQVTLRCSSQSGHNTVSWYQQALGQGPQFIFQYYREEENGRGNFPPRFSGLQFPNYSSELNVNALELDDSALYLCASSSEYRVDTQYFGPGTRLTVL.

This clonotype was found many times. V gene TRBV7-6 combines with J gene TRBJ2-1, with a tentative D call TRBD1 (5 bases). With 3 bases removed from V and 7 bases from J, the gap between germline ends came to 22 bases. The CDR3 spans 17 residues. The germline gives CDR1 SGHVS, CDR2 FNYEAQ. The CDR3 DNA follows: TGTGCCAGCAGCTTGCGACAGAATACGATGGCCGGGAATGAGCAGTTCTTC. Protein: CASSLRQNTMAGNEQFF.

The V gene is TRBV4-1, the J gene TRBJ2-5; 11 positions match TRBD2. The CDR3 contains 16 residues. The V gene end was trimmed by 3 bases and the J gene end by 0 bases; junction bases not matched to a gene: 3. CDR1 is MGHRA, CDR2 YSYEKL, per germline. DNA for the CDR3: TGCGCCAGCAGCCACACTAGCGGGGGACACCAAGAGACCCAGTACTTC. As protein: CASSHTSGGHQETQYF.

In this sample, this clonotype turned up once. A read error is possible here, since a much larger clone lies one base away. The CDR3: CASSQDPGTSEGPYNEQFF. The DNA of the CDR3 is TGCGCCAGCAGCCAAGATCCGGGGACTAGCGAGGGCCCCTACAATGAGCAGTTCTTC. V usage is TRBV4-3 and J usage is TRBJ2-1, with TRBD2 identical over 10 bases. V gave up 0 bases and J gave up 2 bases; unmatched junction bases: 10. The CDR3 contains 19 residues. Germline CDR1 reads LGHNA; CDR2 reads YSLEER.

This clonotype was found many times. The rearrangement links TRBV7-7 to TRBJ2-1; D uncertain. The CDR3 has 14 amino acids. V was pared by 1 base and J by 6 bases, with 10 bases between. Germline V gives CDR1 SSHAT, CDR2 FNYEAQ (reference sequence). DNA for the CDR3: TGTGCCAGCAGCTTAGGGGGAACGGTCAATGAGCAGTTCTTC. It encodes CASSLGGTVNEQFF.

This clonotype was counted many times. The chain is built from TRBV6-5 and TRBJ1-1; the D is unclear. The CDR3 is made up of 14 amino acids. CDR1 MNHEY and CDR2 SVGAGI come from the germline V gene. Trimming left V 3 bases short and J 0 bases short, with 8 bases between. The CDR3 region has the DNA TGTGCCAGCAGTTATGGCTACATGAACACTGAAGCTTTCTTT. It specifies CASSYGYMNTEAFF.

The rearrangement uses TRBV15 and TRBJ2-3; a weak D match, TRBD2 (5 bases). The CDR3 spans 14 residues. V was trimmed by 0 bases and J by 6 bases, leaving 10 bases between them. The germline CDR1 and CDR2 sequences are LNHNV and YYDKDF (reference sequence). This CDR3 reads CATSREVRRDTQYF. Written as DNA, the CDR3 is TGTGCCACCAGCAGAGAAGTGAGGAGGGATACGCAGTATTTT.

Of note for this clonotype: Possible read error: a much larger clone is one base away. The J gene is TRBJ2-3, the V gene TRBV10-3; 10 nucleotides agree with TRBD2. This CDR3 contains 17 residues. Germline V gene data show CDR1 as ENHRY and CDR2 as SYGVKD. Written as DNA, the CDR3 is TGTGCCATCGGTGACGTTACCGGGACTAGCGGCACAGATACGCAGTATTTT. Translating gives CAIGDVTGTSGTDTQYF.

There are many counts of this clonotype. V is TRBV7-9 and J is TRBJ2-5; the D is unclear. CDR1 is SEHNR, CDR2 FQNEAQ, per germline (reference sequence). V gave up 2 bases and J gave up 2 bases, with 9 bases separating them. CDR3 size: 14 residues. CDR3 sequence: CASSLPLDQETQYF. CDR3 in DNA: TGTGCCAGCAGCTTACCGTTAGATCAAGAGACCCAGTACTTC.

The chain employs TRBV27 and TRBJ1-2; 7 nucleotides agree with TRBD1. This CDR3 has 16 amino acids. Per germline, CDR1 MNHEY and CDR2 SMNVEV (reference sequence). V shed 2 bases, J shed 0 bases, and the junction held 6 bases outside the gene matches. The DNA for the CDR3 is TGTGCCAGCAGTTTACGGGGAGGGGGCGCTAACTATGGCTACACCTTC. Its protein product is CASSLRGGGANYGYTF.

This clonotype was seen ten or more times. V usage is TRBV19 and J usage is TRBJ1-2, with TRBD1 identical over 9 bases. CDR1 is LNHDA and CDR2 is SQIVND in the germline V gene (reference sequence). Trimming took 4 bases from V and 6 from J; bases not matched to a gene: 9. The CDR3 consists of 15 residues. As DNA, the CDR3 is TGTGCCAGTAGTACTTGGACAGGGGATGTTAATGGCTACACCTTC. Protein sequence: CASSTWTGDVNGYTF.

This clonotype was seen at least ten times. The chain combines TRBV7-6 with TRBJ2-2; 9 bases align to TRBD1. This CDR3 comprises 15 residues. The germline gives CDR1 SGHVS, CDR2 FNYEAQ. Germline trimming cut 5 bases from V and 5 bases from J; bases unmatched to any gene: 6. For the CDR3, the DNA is TGTGCCAGCAGCCCCGGACAGGGGCTTACCGGGGAGCTGTTTTTT. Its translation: CASSPGQGLTGELFF.

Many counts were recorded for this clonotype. CDR3 sequence: CASSSLTDQDEKLFF. As DNA, the CDR3 is TGTGCCAGCAGCTCGCTGACAGACCAGGATGAAAAACTGTTTTTT. The chain employs TRBV7-9 and TRBJ1-4, with D possibly matching TRBD1 (5 bases). CDR3 length: 15 amino acids. Per the germline V gene, CDR1 is SEHNR and CDR2 is FQNEAQ (reference sequence). Trimming left V 4 bases short and J 6 bases short, with 15 bases between.